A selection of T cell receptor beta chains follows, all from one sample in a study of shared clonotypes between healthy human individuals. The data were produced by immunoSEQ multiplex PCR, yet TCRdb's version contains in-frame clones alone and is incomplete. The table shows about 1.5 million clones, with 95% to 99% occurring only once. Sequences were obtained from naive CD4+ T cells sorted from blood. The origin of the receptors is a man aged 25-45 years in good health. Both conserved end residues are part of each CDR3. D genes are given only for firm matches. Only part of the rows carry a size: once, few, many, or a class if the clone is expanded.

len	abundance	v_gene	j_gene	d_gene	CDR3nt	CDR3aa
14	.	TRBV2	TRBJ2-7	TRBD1	TGTGCCAGCAGTGTCGTGACAGGGGGCTACGAGCAGTACTTC	CASSVVTGGYEQYF
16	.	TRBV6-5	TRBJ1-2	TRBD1	TGTGCCAGCAGTTTCATCGTGAGGACAGGGGTGGATGGCTACACCTTC	CASSFIVRTGVDGYTF
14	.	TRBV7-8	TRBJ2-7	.	TGTGCCAGCAGCTTAGGAGGGCGCTCCTACGAGCAGTACTTC	CASSLGGRSYEQYF
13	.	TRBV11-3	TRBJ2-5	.	TGTGCCAGCAGCTGGGACGCAGCGGGGACCCAGTACTTC	CASSWDAAGTQYF
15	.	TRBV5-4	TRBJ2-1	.	TGTGCCAGCAGTTTACCCCTCGGGACTGGCAATGAGCAGTTCTTC	CASSLPLGTGNEQFF
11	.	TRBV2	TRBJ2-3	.	TGTGCCAGCAGTGTAATGGATACGCAGTATTTT	CASSVMDTQYF
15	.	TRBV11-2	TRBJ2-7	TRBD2	TGTGCCAGCAGCCAGGGACTAGCCAGGCCCCACGAGCAGTACTTC	CASSQGLARPHEQYF
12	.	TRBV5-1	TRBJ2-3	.	TGCGCCAGCAGCTTTCAGACAGATACGCAGTATTTT	CASSFQTDTQYF
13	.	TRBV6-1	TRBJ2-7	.	TGTGCCAGCAGGTGGGGGTTCTCCTACGAGCAGTACTTC	CASRWGFSYEQYF
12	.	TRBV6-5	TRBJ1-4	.	TGTGCCAGCAGGACAGCTAATGAAAAACTGTTTTTT	CASRTANEKLFF
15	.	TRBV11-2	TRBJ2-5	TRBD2	TGTGCCAGCAGCTTAAAACTAGCGGGAGAAGAGACCCAGTACTTC	CASSLKLAGEETQYF
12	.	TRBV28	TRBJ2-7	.	TGTGCCAGCAGTCCCGCAGGGAGCGAGCAGTACTTC	CASSPAGSEQYF
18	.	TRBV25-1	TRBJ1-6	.	TGTGCCAGCAGTGAATTGTCAGCGGAAGACACGGATAATTCACCCCTCCACTTT	CASSELSAEDTDNSPLHF
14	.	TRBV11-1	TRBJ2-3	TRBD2	TGTGCCAGCAGCTCGACTAGCGAGGGAGATACGCAGTATTTT	CASSSTSEGDTQYF
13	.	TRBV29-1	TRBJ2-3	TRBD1	TGCAGCGTGGAGGGGACAGGGACCCATACGCAGTATTTT	CSVEGTGTHTQYF
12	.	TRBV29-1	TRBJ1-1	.	TGCAGCGTTGAGCAGGTGAACACTGAAGCTTTCTTT	CSVEQVNTEAFF
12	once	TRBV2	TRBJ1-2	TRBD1	TGTGCCAGCAGCGGACAGGGCTATGGCTACACCTTC	CASSGQGYGYTF
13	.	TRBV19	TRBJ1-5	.	TGTGCCACCCGGGGCCTTGGCAATCAGCCCCAGCATTTT	CATRGLGNQPQHF
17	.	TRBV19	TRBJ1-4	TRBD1	TGTGCCAGTAGTATAAGACAGGGCCAGAAGCCTAATGAAAAACTGTTTTTT	CASSIRQGQKPNEKLFF
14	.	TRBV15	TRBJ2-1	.	TGTGCCACCAGCAAAGTACGCCTCTACAATGAGCAGTTCTTC	CATSKVRLYNEQFF
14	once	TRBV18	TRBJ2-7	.	TGTGCCAGCTCACCAAGGGGCTTGATCAACGAGCAGTACTTC	CASSPRGLINEQYF
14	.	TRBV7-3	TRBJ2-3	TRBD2	TGTGCCAGCAGTCCGGGACTAAGCACAGATACGCAGTATTTT	CASSPGLSTDTQYF
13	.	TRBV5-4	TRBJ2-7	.	TGTGCCAGCAGCCGCCCTGGCGTCTACGAGCAGTACTTC	CASSRPGVYEQYF
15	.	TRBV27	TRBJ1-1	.	TGTGCCAGCAGTTTACTTAGGACAAGGGACACTGAAGCTTTCTTT	CASSLLRTRDTEAFF
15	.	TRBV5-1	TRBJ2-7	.	TGCGCCAGCAGCCCGGCCGGGGTAAACCCCTACGAGCAGTACTTC	CASSPAGVNPYEQYF
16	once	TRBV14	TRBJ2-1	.	TGTGCCAGCAGCCAAGATATTTCCAGGTTGGACAATGAGCAGTTCTTC	CASSQDISRLDNEQFF
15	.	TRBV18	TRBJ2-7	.	TGTGCCAGCTCACCAAGAACAGGGAGTCCCTACGAGCAGTACTTC	CASSPRTGSPYEQYF
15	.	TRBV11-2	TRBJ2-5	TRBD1	TGTGCCAGCAGCGTCGGACAGGGCGGGCAAGAGACCCAGTACTTC	CASSVGQGGQETQYF